Listed below are T cell receptor beta chains from one sample, sequenced in a study of T cell responses to AZD1222 COVID-19 vaccine. Repertoires were generated with immunoSEQ multiplex PCR, while TCRdb's copy carries only in-frame clones and drops some. The sample shows more than 150,000 clones, about 90% of them seen only once. The material sequenced was peripheral blood, taken 28 days after the second AZD1222 dose. These receptors all come from an adult who received the AZD1222 COVID-19 vaccine. Both conserved end residues are part of each CDR3. D genes are given only for firm matches. Clone size, where shown, is once, few, many, or a class for clones that have expanded.

J,D,V,size,CDR3,DNA
TRBJ2-5,TRBD1,TRBV5-1,-,CASSSNAGGEGETQYF,TGCGCCAGCAGCTCAAACGCAGGGGGCGAGGGAGAGACCCAGTACTTC
TRBJ2-2,TRBD2,TRBV5-5,-,CASIGTKLNTGELFF,TGTGCCAGCATTGGGACTAAACTCAACACCGGGGAGCTGTTTTTT
TRBJ2-1,-,TRBV6-2/TRBV6-3,-,CASSSAVSSYNEQFF,TGTGCCAGCAGTTCCGCGGTAAGCTCCTACAATGAGCAGTTCTTC
TRBJ2-5,TRBD2,TRBV5-1,-,CASSFTGTSGSSQETQYF,TGCGCCAGCAGCTTTACCGGGACTAGCGGGAGCAGCCAAGAGACCCAGTACTTC
TRBJ2-1,TRBD2,TRBV29-1,-,CSVYLTSHPDNEQFF,TGCAGCGTTTACCTGACTAGCCACCCTGACAATGAGCAGTTCTTC
TRBJ1-6,-,TRBV29-1,-,CSVLRDFNSPLHF,TGCAGCGTTCTTAGGGACTTCAATTCACCCCTCCACTTT
TRBJ2-5,TRBD2,TRBV5-1,-,CASSFGKGSGRGRQETQYF,TGCGCCAGCAGCTTTGGTAAGGGTAGCGGGAGAGGGAGGCAAGAGACCCAGTACTTC
TRBJ2-3,TRBD2,TRBV6-2/TRBV6-3,-,CASSPGTSGSRADTQYF,TGTGCCAGCAGCCCCGGGACTAGCGGGAGCAGGGCAGATACGCAGTATTTT
TRBJ1-3,-,TRBV18,-,CASSVGLIRSGNTIYF,TGTGCCAGCTCAGTCGGACTGATACGCTCTGGAAACACCATATATTTT
TRBJ1-2,TRBD1,TRBV6-5,-,CASRRPSGGSGGYTF,TGTGCCAGCAGGCGCCCTTCAGGGGGATCAGGAGGCTACACCTTC
TRBJ2-7,TRBD1,TRBV7-6,-,CASSTTGGVYEQYF,TGTGCCAGCAGCACAACAGGGGGCGTGTACGAGCAGTACTTC
TRBJ2-1,-,TRBV9,-,CASSVSPLGGYNEQFF,TGTGCCAGCAGCGTGTCGCCCCTAGGCGGCTACAATGAGCAGTTCTTC
TRBJ2-5,TRBD2,TRBV28,-,CASSGTRPQETQYF,TGTGCCAGCAGCGGGACTAGGCCACAAGAGACCCAGTACTTC
TRBJ2-2,-,TRBV27,-,CASSLQGYGELFF,TGTGCCAGCAGTCTACAGGGTTACGGGGAGCTGTTTTTT
TRBJ2-7,-,TRBV28,-,CASSLGSSTANDEQYF,TGTGCCAGCAGTTTAGGATCCTCGACAGCAAATGACGAGCAGTACTTC
TRBJ1-1,-,TRBV6-5,once,CASSYSRVANTEAFF,TGTGCCAGCAGTTACTCGAGGGTTGCGAACACTGAAGCTTTCTTT
TRBJ1-2,TRBD1,TRBV2,-,CASRATGDGYTF,TGTGCCAGCAGAGCTACAGGGGACGGCTACACCTTC
TRBJ2-1,-,TRBV5-5,once,CASSDFWTGTYNEQFF,TGTGCCAGCAGCGACTTTTGGACTGGGACCTACAATGAGCAGTTCTTC
TRBJ2-5,TRBD2,TRBV19,-,CASSIDLAGGQETQYF,TGTGCCAGTAGTATAGATCTAGCGGGGGGCCAAGAGACCCAGTACTTC
TRBJ2-2,TRBD2,TRBV11-2,-,CASSSASGRMDTGELFF,TGTGCCAGCAGCTCCGCTAGCGGGAGGATGGACACCGGGGAGCTGTTTTTT
TRBJ2-1,-,TRBV19,once,CASSIGGRDPNEQFF,TGTGCCAGTAGTATTGGGGGAAGGGACCCGAATGAGCAGTTCTTC
TRBJ1-3,-,TRBV19,-,CASSIGSSGNTIYF,TGTGCCAGTAGTATTGGCAGCTCTGGAAACACCATATATTTT
TRBJ2-7,-,TRBV19,-,CASSRTSIINEQYF,TGTGCCAGTAGTCGCACCAGTATCATAAACGAGCAGTACTTC
TRBJ2-1,-,TRBV7-9,once,CASSLSGASYEQFF,TGTGCCAGCAGCTTATCGGGAGCTTCGTATGAGCAGTTCTTC
TRBJ1-4,-,TRBV14,-,CASSLPGLNEKLFF,TGTGCCAGCAGCCTTCCGGGGTTAAATGAAAAACTGTTTTTT
TRBJ1-4,-,TRBV18,-,CASSPRTATNEKLFF,TGTGCCAGCTCACCGCGGACGGCAACTAATGAAAAACTGTTTTTT
TRBJ1-6,-,TRBV7-2,-,CASSPQGNNSPLHF,TGTGCCAGCAGCCCTCAGGGGAATAATTCACCCCTCCACTTT
TRBJ1-2,-,TRBV5-6,-,CASSRQSYGYTF,TGTGCCAGCAGCCGACAGAGTTATGGCTACACCTTC
TRBJ1-3,-,TRBV6-5,-,CASSYGGSSGNTIYF,TGTGCCAGCAGTTACGGGGGGAGCTCTGGAAACACCATATATTTT
TRBJ2-1,TRBD1,TRBV12-5,-,CASKRGPNYNEQFF,TGTGCTAGTAAAAGGGGGCCTAATTACAATGAGCAGTTCTTC
TRBJ2-1,TRBD2,TRBV5-4,-,CASSTGTSFYNEQFF,TGTGCCAGCAGCACCGGGACTAGTTTCTACAATGAGCAGTTCTTC
TRBJ1-1,-,TRBV7-2,-,CASSLGGRVVTEAFF,TGTGCCAGCAGCTTAGGAGGCAGGGTGGTCACTGAAGCTTTCTTT
TRBJ1-1,-,TRBV5-1,-,CASSQDWNTEAFF,TGCGCCAGCAGCCAGGACTGGAACACTGAAGCTTTCTTT
TRBJ2-1,-,TRBV28,-,CASSQGYNEQFF,TGTGCCAGCAGCCAGGGTTACAATGAGCAGTTCTTC
TRBJ2-2,-,TRBV7-2,-,CASSLEGPGTGGELFF,TGTGCCAGCAGCTTAGAGGGTCCAGGGACCGGGGGGGAGCTGTTTTTT
TRBJ1-4,-,TRBV6-6,-,CASSYSEGVGELFF,TGTGCCAGCAGTTACTCCGAGGGGGTTGGGGAACTGTTTTTT
TRBJ2-1,TRBD2,TRBV7-9,-,CASSQTSGFYNEQFF,TGTGCCAGCAGCCAGACTAGCGGGTTCTACAATGAGCAGTTCTTC
TRBJ1-5,-,TRBV6-5,-,CASRLQVDSNQPQHF,TGTGCCAGCAGACTACAGGTAGATAGCAATCAGCCCCAGCATTTT
TRBJ1-1,-,TRBV28,medium-sized,CASSPIGTLYEAFF,TGTGCCAGCAGCCCCATCGGGACATTGTATGAAGCTTTCTTT
TRBJ1-3,-,TRBV4-1,-,CASSQGPTLGGNTIYF,TGCGCCAGCAGCCAAGGCCCTACCTTAGGGGGAAACACCATATATTTT
TRBJ2-1,-,TRBV7-3,-,CASSPDIYNEQFF,TGTGCCAGCAGCCCGGATATTTACAATGAGCAGTTCTTC
TRBJ1-4,-,TRBV4-1,-,CASSRLELNEKLFF,TGCGCCAGCAGTCGGTTAGAATTAAATGAAAAACTGTTTTTT
TRBJ2-1,-,TRBV7-3,-,CASSPDPRGNEQFF,TGTGCCAGCAGCCCCGACCCGCGGGGCAATGAGCAGTTCTTC
TRBJ2-5,TRBD2,TRBV9,-,CASSETGLAGVGETQYF,TGTGCCAGCAGCGAAACAGGACTAGCGGGAGTGGGAGAGACCCAGTACTTC
TRBJ1-1,-,TRBV2,-,CASSGQVNTEAFF,TGTGCCAGCAGTGGACAGGTCAACACTGAAGCTTTCTTT
TRBJ2-1,-,TRBV2,-,CASSAYLGNNEQFF,TGTGCCAGCAGTGCGTATTTGGGTAACAATGAGCAGTTCTTC